This is a list of T cell receptor beta chains from one sample in a study of breast tumors, draining lymph nodes, adjacent tissues. TCRdb processed the multiplex PCR reads anew with MiXCR; each CDR3 protein has one entry. The table includes over 60,000 distinct CDR3 sequences, approximately 47% detected once. The sequenced sample consisted of breast tumor tissue. These receptors all come from a female donor with breast cancer. Some clones in this sample may be carry-over from other donors' samples. Both conserved end residues are part of each CDR3. The D gene is left open where the match is weak. Some rows mark clone size as missing; the rest say once, few, many or name a class of expanded clone.

D: TRBD2
J: TRBJ2-1
V: TRBV20-1
size: once
CDR3: CSARDPGTSGIYGSSYNEQFF
DNA: TGCAGTGCTAGAGATCCGGGGACTAGCGGGATTTATGGGAGCTCCTACAATGAGCAGTTCTTC

D: NA
J: TRBJ1-3
V: TRBV2
size: NA
CDR3: CASSEGQLAIYF
DNA: TGTGCCAGCAGTGAGGGCCAGCTCGCCATATATTTT

D: TRBD1
J: TRBJ1-6
V: TRBV20-1
size: NA
CDR3: CSAMDRGFYISPLHF
DNA: TGCAGTGCCATGGACAGGGGATTTTATATTTCACCCCTCCACTTT

D: NA
J: TRBJ1-2
V: TRBV30
size: once
CDR3: CAWTQRGNGYTF
DNA: TGTGCCTGGACCCAACGGGGGAATGGCTACACCTTC

D: NA
J: TRBJ2-5
V: TRBV2
size: NA
CDR3: CASSRPQSAGETQYF
DNA: TGTGCCAGCAGTCGCCCACAATCAGCGGGAGAGACCCAGTACTTC

D: NA
J: TRBJ2-7
V: TRBV4-1
size: many
CDR3: CASSQVYQGSYEQYF
DNA: TGCGCCAGCAGCCAAGTGTACCAGGGGTCCTACGAGCAGTACTTC

D: NA
J: TRBJ1-5
V: TRBV3-1
size: NA
CDR3: CASSRSSQPQHF
DNA: TGCGCCAGCAGCCGGAGCAGTCAGCCCCAGCATTTT

D: TRBD2
J: TRBJ2-1
V: TRBV4-1
size: many
CDR3: CASSQEWGGQFF
DNA: TGCGCCAGCAGCCAAGAATGGGGGGGGCAGTTCTTC

D: NA
J: TRBJ1-2
V: TRBV2
size: many
CDR3: CASTMGGVGYTF
DNA: TGTGCCAGCACCATGGGGGGTGTCGGCTACACCTTC

D: NA
J: TRBJ2-7
V: TRBV6-5
size: NA
CDR3: CAAPYPRGLPHEQYF
DNA: TGTGCAGCACCCTACCCCCGGGGACTCCCTCACGAGCAGTACTTC

D: TRBD2
J: TRBJ2-1
V: TRBV7-3
size: many
CDR3: CASSSRAGSSYNEQFF
DNA: TGTGCCAGCAGCTCAAGAGCGGGGAGTTCCTACAATGAGCAGTTCTTC

D: NA
J: TRBJ1-1
V: TRBV11-3
size: NA
CDR3: CASSSPYRRGNSEAFF
DNA: TGTGCCAGCAGCTCCCCGTATCGGCGGGGCAACTCTGAAGCTTTCTTT

D: TRBD1
J: TRBJ1-4
V: TRBV4-1
size: many
CDR3: CASSQDPDRGYEKLFF
DNA: TGCGCCAGCAGCCAAGACCCGGACAGGGGGTATGAAAAACTGTTTTTT

D: NA
J: TRBJ2-1
V: TRBV4-2
size: many
CDR3: CASSQGEAPDSSYNEQFF
DNA: TGTGCCAGCAGCCAAGGGGAAGCACCAGACTCTTCCTACAATGAGCAGTTCTTC

D: TRBD2
J: TRBJ2-7
V: TRBV3-1
size: NA
CDR3: CASSTGLAGSEQYF
DNA: TGTGCCAGCAGCACAGGACTAGCGGGAAGCGAGCAGTACTTC

D: NA
J: TRBJ2-2
V: TRBV2
size: few
CDR3: CASSRELGTGELFF
DNA: TGTGCCAGCAGTCGTGAGCTTGGTACCGGGGAGCTGTTTTTT

D: TRBD1
J: TRBJ2-7
V: TRBV6-1
size: few
CDR3: CASRPGQAYEQYF
DNA: TGTGCCAGCAGGCCCGGACAGGCCTACGAGCAGTACTTC

D: TRBD2
J: TRBJ2-2
V: TRBV24-1
size: many
CDR3: CATRASGGTGELFF
DNA: TGTGCCACCAGGGCTAGCGGGGGGACCGGGGAGCTGTTTTTT

D: TRBD1
J: TRBJ1-2
V: TRBV6-2/TRBV6-3
size: many
CDR3: CASRRQGDYGYTF
DNA: TGTGCCAGCAGACGACAGGGCGACTATGGCTACACCTTC

D: NA
J: TRBJ2-3
V: TRBV9
size: NA
CDR3: CAGSESTGAGTDTQYF
DNA: TGTGCCGGCAGCGAGTCCACGGGGGCGGGCACAGATACGCAGTATTTT

D: TRBD2
J: TRBJ2-3
V: TRBV28
size: NA
CDR3: CASSFIKGLAGGTDTQYF
DNA: TGTGCCAGCAGTTTTATCAAAGGGCTAGCGGGAGGCACAGATACGCAGTATTTT

D: NA
J: TRBJ1-2
V: TRBV6-1
size: many
CDR3: CAGNDGVKYYTF
DNA: TGTGCCGGGAACGACGGTGTGAAGTACTACACCTTC

D: TRBD1
J: TRBJ2-7
V: TRBV5-6
size: many
CDR3: CASSLPSGTGNYEQYF
DNA: TGTGCCAGCAGCCTACCATCCGGGACAGGGAATTACGAGCAGTACTTC

D: TRBD2
J: TRBJ2-5
V: TRBV20-1
size: NA
CDR3: CSARRSGGRDQETQYF
DNA: TGCAGTGCTAGGCGTAGCGGGGGCCGTGACCAAGAGACCCAGTACTTC

D: NA
J: TRBJ1-1
V: TRBV4-1
size: NA
CDR3: CASSQDRGARREAFF
DNA: TGCGCCAGCAGCCAAGACAGAGGGGCGCGACGTGAAGCTTTCTTT

D: TRBD1
J: TRBJ1-6
V: TRBV10-3
size: NA
CDR3: CAIRQGNSPLHF
DNA: TGTGCCATCAGACAGGGGAATTCACCCCTCCACTTT

D: NA
J: TRBJ1-2
V: TRBV5-6
size: NA
CDR3: CASSFGDGTF
DNA: NA

D: NA
J: TRBJ2-4
V: TRBV4-1
size: many
CDR3: CASSQVGEEDIQYF
DNA: TGCGCCAGCAGCCAAGTCGGGGAAGAGGACATTCAGTACTTC

D: NA
J: TRBJ2-7
V: TRBV3-1
size: many
CDR3: CASSQEGPKTF
DNA: TGTGCCAGCAGCCAAGAGGGGCCCAAAACCTTC

D: NA
J: TRBJ1-6
V: TRBV7-9
size: NA
CDR3: CASSQATRTYDNLPPHF
DNA: TGTGCCAGCAGCCAAGCTACTAGGACGTACGATAATCTGCCCCCCCACTTT

D: TRBD2
J: TRBJ2-5
V: TRBV3-1
size: many
CDR3: CASSPRVGGAVETQYF
DNA: TGTGCCAGCAGCCCCAGGGTCGGGGGGGCGGTAGAGACCCAGTACTTC

D: NA
J: TRBJ2-3
V: TRBV7-9
size: many
CDR3: CASSLAGAGDTQYF
DNA: TGTGCCAGCAGCTTAGCTGGGGCCGGGGATACGCAGTATTTT

D: NA
J: TRBJ2-7
V: TRBV20-1
size: NA
CDR3: CGARDTRPATRNYYEQYF
DNA: TGCGGTGCTAGAGATACCCGTCCCGCGACCCGGAACTACTACGAGCAGTACTTC

D: NA
J: TRBJ1-3
V: TRBV10-3
size: many
CDR3: CAISDQGGNTIYF
DNA: TGTGCCATCAGTGATCAAGGAGGAAACACCATATATTTT

D: NA
J: TRBJ2-1
V: TRBV5-1
size: NA
CDR3: CASTPSLGLNEQFF
DNA: TGCGCCAGCACCCCTAGTCTGGGACTCAATGAGCAGTTCTTC

D: NA
J: TRBJ2-1
V: TRBV7-9
size: few
CDR3: CASSAQSRGPSSYNEQFF
DNA: TGTGCCAGCAGCGCCCAGTCCAGGGGTCCGAGCTCCTACAATGAGCAGTTCTTC

D: NA
J: TRBJ1-5
V: TRBV6-6
size: once
CDR3: CASSIPGSNQPQHF
DNA: TGTGCCAGCAGCATACCGGGTAGCAATCAGCCCCAGCATTTT

D: TRBD1
J: TRBJ2-7
V: TRBV7-7
size: NA
CDR3: CASTLTGKSPCEQYF
DNA: TGTGCTAGCACCTTGACAGGGAAGAGCCCCTGCGAGCAGTACTTC

D: TRBD1
J: TRBJ2-7
V: TRBV28
size: many
CDR3: CASSLSDRGLGEQYF
DNA: TGTGCCAGCAGTTTATCGGACAGGGGGTTAGGCGAGCAGTACTTC

D: NA
J: TRBJ1-1
V: TRBV7-2
size: few
CDR3: CASSFQGRGEAFF
DNA: TGTGCCAGCAGCTTTCAGGGGCGTGGTGAAGCTTTCTTT

D: TRBD1
J: TRBJ2-7
V: TRBV15
size: NA
CDR3: CATSREAGTGLYEQYF
DNA: TGTGCCACCAGCAGAGAGGCCGGGACAGGACTCTACGAGCAGTACTTC

D: NA
J: TRBJ1-2
V: TRBV7-2
size: many
CDR3: CASSSGRSNYGYTF
DNA: TGTGCCAGCAGCTCGGGACGGAGTAACTATGGCTACACCTTC

D: TRBD1
J: TRBJ1-6
V: TRBV5-1
size: once
CDR3: CASSLTGTGGSPLHF
DNA: TGCGCCAGCAGCTTAACCGGGACAGGGGGATCACCCCTCCACTTT

D: NA
J: TRBJ1-2
V: TRBV5-4
size: NA
CDR3: CASSLSTSANYGYTF
DNA: TGTGCCAGCAGCTTGTCTACCTCAGCTAACTATGGCTACACCTTC

D: NA
J: TRBJ2-5
V: TRBV9
size: many
CDR3: CASSVVPGAETQYF
DNA: TGTGCCAGCAGCGTAGTTCCAGGGGCAGAGACCCAGTACTTC

D: NA
J: TRBJ1-5
V: TRBV18
size: many
CDR3: CASSPLRAQPQHF
DNA: TGTGCCAGCTCACCTCTGCGGGCGCAGCCCCAGCATTTT

D: NA
J: TRBJ1-3
V: TRBV10-3
size: NA
CDR3: CAISERESGYEQYFGPGTIYF
DNA: NA

D: TRBD2
J: TRBJ2-2
V: TRBV6-4
size: many
CDR3: CASSHPGLAGTGELFF
DNA: TGTGCCAGCAGTCACCCCGGACTAGCGGGAACCGGGGAGCTGTTTTTT

D: NA
J: TRBJ2-5
V: TRBV2
size: NA
CDR3: CASSPTLGEIVETQYF
DNA: TGTGCCAGCAGTCCCACCTTGGGGGAGATCGTAGAGACCCAGTACTTC

D: TRBD1
J: TRBJ2-5
V: TRBV7-9
size: NA
CDR3: CASSSLDGTGGGETQYF
DNA: TGTGCCAGCAGCTCCCTGGACGGGACAGGGGGAGGAGAGACCCAGTACTTC

D: TRBD1
J: TRBJ1-4
V: TRBV6-5
size: NA
CDR3: CASSHGDREKLFF
DNA: TGTGCCAGCAGTCACGGGGACAGGGAAAAACTGTTTTTT

D: NA
J: TRBJ2-5
V: TRBV3-1
size: few
CDR3: CASSQLIRGRFSLETQYF
DNA: TGTGCCAGCAGCCAACTTATTCGGGGGCGCTTTTCGTTGGAGACCCAGTACTTC

D: NA
J: TRBJ2-1
V: TRBV12-5
size: many
CDR3: CASAILGASGEQFF
DNA: TGTGCTAGTGCCATTCTCGGGGCCTCCGGTGAGCAGTTCTTC

D: TRBD1
J: TRBJ2-7
V: TRBV20-1
size: many
CDR3: CSARDLGQASEQYF
DNA: TGCAGTGCTAGAGATCTCGGACAGGCCTCCGAGCAGTACTTC